This T cell receptor beta chain was captured in a study of regulatory T cells in long-lasting Graves disease. Time point in this sample: newly diagnosed GD, antithyroid drugs for less than 3 months. Preparation of the TCR library used RNA extracted from PBMCs. CDR3-region Arm-PCR and iRepertoire HTBI primers produced the TCR beta libraries. TCRdb called the multiplex PCR reads again in MiXCR, with one record for every CDR3 protein. The sample carries 410,000 or so distinct CDR3 sequences, 15% recorded once. Study-level findings and limits: Fewer public clonotypes were shared by new patients (roughly 970) than by persistent patients (around 2,900).

The germline gives CDR1 MDHEN, CDR2 SYDVKM. V gave up 8 bases and J gave up 2 bases; unmatched junction bases: 5. The CDR3 has 13 amino acids. Ten or more counts support this clonotype. What it binds is unknown. The data also belong to a second study, concerning T cells in Graves' hyperthyroidism and ophthalmopathy. That work states: Uncontrolled infection, other autoimmune disease, pregnancy or lactation barred patients from enrollment. In the blood, most expanded thyroid clonotypes above 0.001 appeared as well.

This receptor was obtained from a woman aged 25 to 39 with Graves disease. The sample was peripheral blood mononuclear cells (PBMCs), taken at new diagnosis, from a patient treated with antithyroid drugs. The genes are TRBV28 and TRBJ2-5, with 7 bases that match TRBD1. The CDR3 nucleotides are TGTGCCAGCGTCCGGGACAGACAAGAGACCCAGTACTTC. Amino acid sequence: CASVRDRQETQYF.